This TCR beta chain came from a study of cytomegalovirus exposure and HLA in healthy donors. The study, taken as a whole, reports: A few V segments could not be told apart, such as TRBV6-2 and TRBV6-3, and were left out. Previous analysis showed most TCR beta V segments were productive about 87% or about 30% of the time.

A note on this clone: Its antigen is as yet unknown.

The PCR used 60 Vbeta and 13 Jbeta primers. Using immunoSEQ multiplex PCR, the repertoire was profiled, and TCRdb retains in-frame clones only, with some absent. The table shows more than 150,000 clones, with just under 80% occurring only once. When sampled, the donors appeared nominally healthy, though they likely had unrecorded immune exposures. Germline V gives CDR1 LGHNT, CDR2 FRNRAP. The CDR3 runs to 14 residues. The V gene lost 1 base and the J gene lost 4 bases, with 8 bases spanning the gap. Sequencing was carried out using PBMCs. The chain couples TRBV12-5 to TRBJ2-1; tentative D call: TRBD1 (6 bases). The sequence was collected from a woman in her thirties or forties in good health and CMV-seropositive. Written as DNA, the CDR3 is TGTGCTAGTGGTTTGGGGACAGCTTACAATGAGCAGTTCTTC. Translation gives CASGLGTAYNEQFF.